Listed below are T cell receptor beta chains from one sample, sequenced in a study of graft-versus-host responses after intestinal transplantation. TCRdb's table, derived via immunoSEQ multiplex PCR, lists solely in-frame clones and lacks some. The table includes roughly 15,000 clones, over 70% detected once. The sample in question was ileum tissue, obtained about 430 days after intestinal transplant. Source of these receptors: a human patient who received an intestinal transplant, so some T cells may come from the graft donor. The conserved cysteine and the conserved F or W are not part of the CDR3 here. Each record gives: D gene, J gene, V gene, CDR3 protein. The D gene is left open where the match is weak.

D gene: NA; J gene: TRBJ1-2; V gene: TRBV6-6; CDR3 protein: ASSYEGNYGYT
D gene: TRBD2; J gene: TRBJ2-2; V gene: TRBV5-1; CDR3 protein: ASSLALAGGNTGELF
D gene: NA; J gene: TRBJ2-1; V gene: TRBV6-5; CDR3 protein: ASSGIGGNEQF
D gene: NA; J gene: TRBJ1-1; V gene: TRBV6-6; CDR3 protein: ASIRGGGMNTEAF
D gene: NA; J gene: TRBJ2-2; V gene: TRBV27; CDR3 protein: ASSFWGGGELF
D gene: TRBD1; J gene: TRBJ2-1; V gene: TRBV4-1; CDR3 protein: ASSEDRGAHNEQF
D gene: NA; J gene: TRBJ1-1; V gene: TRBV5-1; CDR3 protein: ASSLVSRGPLEAF
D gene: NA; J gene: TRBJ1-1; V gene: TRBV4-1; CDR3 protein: ASSQVSSEAF
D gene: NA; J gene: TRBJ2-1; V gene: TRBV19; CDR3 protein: ASSIQPQAYNEQF
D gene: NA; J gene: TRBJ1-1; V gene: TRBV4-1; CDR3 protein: ASSASGPEAF
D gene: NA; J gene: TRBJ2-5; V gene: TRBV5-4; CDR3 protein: ASSLSIAEGETQY
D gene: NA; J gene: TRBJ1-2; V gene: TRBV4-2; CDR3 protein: ASSQDLGPAFNYGYT
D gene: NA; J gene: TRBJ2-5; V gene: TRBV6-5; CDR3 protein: ASSGTSGPQY
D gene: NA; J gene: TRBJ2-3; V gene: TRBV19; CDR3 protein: ASSRREFSTDTQY
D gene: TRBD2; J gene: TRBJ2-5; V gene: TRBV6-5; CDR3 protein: ASNGGGQETQY
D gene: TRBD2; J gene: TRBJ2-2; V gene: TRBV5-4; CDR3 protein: ASSPSSGGNTGELF
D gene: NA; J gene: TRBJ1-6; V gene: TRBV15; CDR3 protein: ATSPDGHRSSPLH
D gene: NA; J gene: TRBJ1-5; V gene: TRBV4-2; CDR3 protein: ASSQQGNQPQH
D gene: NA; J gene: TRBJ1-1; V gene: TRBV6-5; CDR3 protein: ASSYDGGNTEAF
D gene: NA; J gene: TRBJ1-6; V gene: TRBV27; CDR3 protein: ASRPEGSSYNSPLH
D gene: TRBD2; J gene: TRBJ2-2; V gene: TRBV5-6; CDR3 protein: ASSLAGGLSGELF
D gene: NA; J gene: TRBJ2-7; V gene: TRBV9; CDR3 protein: ASSVSAGTYEQY